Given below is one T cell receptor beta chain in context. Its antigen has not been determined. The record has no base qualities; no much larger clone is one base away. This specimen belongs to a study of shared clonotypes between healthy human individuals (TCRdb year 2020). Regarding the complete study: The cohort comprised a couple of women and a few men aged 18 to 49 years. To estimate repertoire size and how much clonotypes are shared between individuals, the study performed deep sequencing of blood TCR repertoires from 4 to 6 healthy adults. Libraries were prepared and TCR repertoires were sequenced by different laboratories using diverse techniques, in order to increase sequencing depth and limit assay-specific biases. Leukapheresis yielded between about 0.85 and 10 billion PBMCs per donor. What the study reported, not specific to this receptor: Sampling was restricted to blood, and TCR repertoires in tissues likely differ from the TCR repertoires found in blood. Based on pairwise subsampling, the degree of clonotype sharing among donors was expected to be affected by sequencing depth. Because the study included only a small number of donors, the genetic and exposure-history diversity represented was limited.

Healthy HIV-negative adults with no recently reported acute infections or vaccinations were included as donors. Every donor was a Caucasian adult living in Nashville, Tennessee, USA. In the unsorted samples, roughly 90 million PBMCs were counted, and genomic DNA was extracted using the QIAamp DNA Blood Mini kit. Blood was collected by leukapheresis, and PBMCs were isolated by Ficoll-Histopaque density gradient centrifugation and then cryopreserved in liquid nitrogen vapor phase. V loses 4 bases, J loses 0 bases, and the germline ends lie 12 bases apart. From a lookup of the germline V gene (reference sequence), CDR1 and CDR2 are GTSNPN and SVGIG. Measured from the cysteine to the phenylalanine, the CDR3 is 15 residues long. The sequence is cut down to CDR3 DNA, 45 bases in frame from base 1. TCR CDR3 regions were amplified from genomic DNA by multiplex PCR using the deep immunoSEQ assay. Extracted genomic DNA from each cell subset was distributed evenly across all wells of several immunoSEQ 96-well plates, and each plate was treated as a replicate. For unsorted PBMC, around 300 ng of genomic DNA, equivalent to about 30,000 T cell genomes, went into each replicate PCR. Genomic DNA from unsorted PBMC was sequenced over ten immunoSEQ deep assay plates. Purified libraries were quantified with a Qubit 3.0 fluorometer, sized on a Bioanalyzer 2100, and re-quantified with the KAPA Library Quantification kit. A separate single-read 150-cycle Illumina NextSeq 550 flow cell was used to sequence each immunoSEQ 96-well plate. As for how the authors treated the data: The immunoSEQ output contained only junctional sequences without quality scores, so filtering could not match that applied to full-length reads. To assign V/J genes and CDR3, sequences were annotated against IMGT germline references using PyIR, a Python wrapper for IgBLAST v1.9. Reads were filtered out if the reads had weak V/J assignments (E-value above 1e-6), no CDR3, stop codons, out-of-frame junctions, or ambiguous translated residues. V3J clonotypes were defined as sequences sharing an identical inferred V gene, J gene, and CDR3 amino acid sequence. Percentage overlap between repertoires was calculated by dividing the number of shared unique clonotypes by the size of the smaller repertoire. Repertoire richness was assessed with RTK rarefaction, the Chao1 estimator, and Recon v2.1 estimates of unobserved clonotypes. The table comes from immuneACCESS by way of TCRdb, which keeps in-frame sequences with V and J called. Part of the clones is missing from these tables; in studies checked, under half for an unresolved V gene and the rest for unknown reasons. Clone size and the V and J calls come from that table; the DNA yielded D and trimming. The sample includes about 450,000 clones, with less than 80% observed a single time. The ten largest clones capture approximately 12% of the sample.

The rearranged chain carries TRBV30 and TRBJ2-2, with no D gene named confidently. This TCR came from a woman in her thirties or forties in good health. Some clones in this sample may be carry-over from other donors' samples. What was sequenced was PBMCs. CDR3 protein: CAWTRRGANTGELFF. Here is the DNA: TGTGCCTGGACCCGTCGCGGAGCGAACACCGGGGAGCTGTTTTTT.